This T cell receptor beta chain was sequenced in a study of shared clonotypes between healthy human individuals (dated by TCRdb to 2020 to 2021). Turning to the overall study: A couple of women and a few men aged 18 to 49 years were included in the cohort. Blood TCR repertoires of five healthy adults were deeply sequenced to estimate repertoire size and the extent of clonotype sharing between individuals. For each donor, CD4 naive and CD4 memory were each run on three plates, CD8 naive on two plates, and CD8 memory on one plate. Libraries were prepared and TCR repertoires were sequenced by different laboratories using diverse techniques, in order to increase sequencing depth and limit assay-specific biases. Per donor, leukapheresis produced somewhere between about 0.85 and 9.5 billion PBMCs. Here is what the overall study found, with its caveats: Even with the large sequencing depth, rarefaction of the sorted-subset datasets indicated that sequencing was incomplete. Compared with non-shared clonotypes, the clonotypes found in all four sorted-subset donors had higher generation probabilities. Pairwise subsampling led to the expectation that sequencing depth would affect the degree of clonotype sharing among donors. Only blood was sampled, and tissue TCR repertoires likely differ from those in blood. Estimated clonotype richness was generally larger for naive than for memory subsets. Sharing across several donors was observed for about 5% of naive CD4, about 4% of naive CD8, around 2.5% of memory CD4, and over 0.3% of memory CD8 clonotypes. The small number of donors limited the genetic and exposure-history diversity represented.

From the germline V gene, CDR1 is SGHRS and CDR2 is YFSETQ. The CDR3 spans 13 residues, from the cysteine through the phenylalanine. The only DNA kept is the CDR3, 39 bases in frame from the first base. V was cut back by 5 bases and J by 2 bases, leaving a gap of 10 bases between them. Worth noting for this clone: Its antigen specificity is not known. Base qualities are not provided; no much larger clone lies one nucleotide away.

Healthy HIV-negative adults with no recently reported acute infections or vaccinations were included as donors. Every donor was a Caucasian adult living in Nashville, Tennessee, USA. Magnetic negative selection was used to enrich CD4+ T cells, after which naive cells were positively selected on CD45RA and the negative fraction became the memory subset. Blood was obtained by leukapheresis, after which PBMCs were separated by Ficoll-Histopaque density gradient centrifugation and cryopreserved in liquid nitrogen vapor phase. Purity and quantity of every magnetically sorted T cell population were checked by analytical flow cytometry. From each sorted fraction, genomic DNA was isolated and quantified by UV absorbance on a Nanodrop 2000c. Using the deep immunoSEQ assay, TCR CDR3 regions were amplified from genomic DNA by multiplex PCR. Extracted genomic DNA from each cell subset was distributed evenly across all wells of several immunoSEQ 96-well plates, and each plate was treated as a replicate. Each replicate PCR for sorted subsets received around 0.2 ug genomic DNA, equal to some 32,000 T cell genomes. The purified libraries were quantified using a Qubit 3.0 fluorometer, sized with a Bioanalyzer 2100, and then quantified again using the KAPA Library Quantification kit. Every immunoSEQ 96-well plate was sequenced on a dedicated single-read 150-cycle Illumina NextSeq 550 flow cell. In the original analysis: Because only junctional sequences without quality scores were contained in the immunoSEQ output, filtering matching that applied to full-length reads could not be performed. To assign V/J genes and CDR3, sequences were annotated using PyIR, a Python wrapper for IgBLAST v1.9, with IMGT germline references. Reads were filtered out if the reads had weak V/J assignments (E-value above 1e-6), no CDR3, stop codons, out-of-frame junctions, or ambiguous translated residues. A V3J clonotype was defined by an identical inferred V gene, J gene, and CDR3 amino acid sequence. The percentage overlap between two repertoires was calculated by dividing the number of shared unique clonotypes by the size of the smaller repertoire. Repertoire richness was assessed with RTK rarefaction, the Chao1 estimator, and Recon v2.1 estimates of unobserved clonotypes. Generation probabilities for all TCRbeta clonotypes obtained by the gDNA method from a few donors were computed using OLGA. TCRdb holds this immuneACCESS table with in-frame rearrangements only. Some clones are missing; in checked studies, unresolved V genes explain under half, and the rest has no known cause. The DNA was the basis for D and trimming; V, J and clone size are from that table. Across this sample there are 2 million to 3 million clones, with over 85% seen only once. 0.36% of the sample goes to the ten largest clones.

The clonotype originates from a man aged 18 to 35 in good health. Some clones in this sample may be carry-over from other donors' samples. Sequences were obtained from naive CD4+ T cells from PBMCs. The cell subset or site label corresponds to: CD45RA+ positively selected. The chain joins TRBV5-1 to TRBJ1-1; there is no confident call for the D gene. The CDR3 has the sequence CASRDGPNTEAFF. The nucleotides read TGCGCCAGCAGAGACGGTCCTAACACTGAAGCTTTCTTT.